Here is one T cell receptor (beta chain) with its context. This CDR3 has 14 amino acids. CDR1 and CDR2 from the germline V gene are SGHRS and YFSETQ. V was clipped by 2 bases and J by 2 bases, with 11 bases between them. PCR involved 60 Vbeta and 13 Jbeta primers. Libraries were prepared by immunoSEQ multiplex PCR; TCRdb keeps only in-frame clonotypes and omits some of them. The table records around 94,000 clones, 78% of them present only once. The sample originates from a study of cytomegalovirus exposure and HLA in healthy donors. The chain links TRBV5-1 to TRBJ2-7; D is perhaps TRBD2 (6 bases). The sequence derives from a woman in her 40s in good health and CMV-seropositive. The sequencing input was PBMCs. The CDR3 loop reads CASSFFAGPYEQYF. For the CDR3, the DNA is TGCGCCAGCAGCTTTTTTGCGGGACCCTACGAGCAGTACTTC. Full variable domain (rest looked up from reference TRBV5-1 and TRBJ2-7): KAGVTQTPRYLIKTRGQQVTLSCSPISGHRSVSWYQQTPGQGLQFLFEYFSETQRNKGNFPGRFSGRQFSNSRSEMNVSTLELGDSALYLCASSFFAGPYEQYFGPGTRLTVT.